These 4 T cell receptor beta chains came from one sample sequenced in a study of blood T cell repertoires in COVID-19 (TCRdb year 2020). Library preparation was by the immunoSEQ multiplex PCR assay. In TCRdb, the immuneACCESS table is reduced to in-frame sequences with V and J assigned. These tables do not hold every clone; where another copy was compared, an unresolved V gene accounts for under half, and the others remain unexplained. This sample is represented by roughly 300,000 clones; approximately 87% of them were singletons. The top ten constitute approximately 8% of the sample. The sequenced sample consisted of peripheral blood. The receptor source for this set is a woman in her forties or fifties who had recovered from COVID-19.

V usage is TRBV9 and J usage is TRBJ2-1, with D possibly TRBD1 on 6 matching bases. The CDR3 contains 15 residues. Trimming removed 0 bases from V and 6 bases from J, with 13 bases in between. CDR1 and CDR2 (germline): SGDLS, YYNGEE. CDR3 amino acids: CASSVGVKGGNEQFF. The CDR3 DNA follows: TGTGCCAGCAGCGTAGGGGTCAAAGGGGGCAATGAGCAGTTCTTC.

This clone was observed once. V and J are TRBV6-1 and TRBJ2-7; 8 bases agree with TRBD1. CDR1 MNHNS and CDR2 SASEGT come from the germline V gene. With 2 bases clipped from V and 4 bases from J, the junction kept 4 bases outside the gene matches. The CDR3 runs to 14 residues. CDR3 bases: TGTGCCAGCAGTGAATCCGGGACAGGTTACGAGCAGTACTTC. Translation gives CASSESGTGYEQYF.

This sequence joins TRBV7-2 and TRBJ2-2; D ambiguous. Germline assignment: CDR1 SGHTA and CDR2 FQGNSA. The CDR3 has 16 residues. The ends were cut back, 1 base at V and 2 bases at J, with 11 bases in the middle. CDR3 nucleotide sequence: TGTGCCAGCAGCTTAGTCCCCTATCTAAACACCGGGGAGCTGTTTTTT. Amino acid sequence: CASSLVPYLNTGELFF.

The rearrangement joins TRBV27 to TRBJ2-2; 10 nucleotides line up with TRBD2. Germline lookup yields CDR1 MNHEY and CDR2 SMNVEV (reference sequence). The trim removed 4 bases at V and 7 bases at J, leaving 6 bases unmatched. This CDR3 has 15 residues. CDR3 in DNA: TGTGCCAGCAGTTCCCTAGCGGGAGAGGGCGGGGAGCTGTTTTTT. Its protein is CASSSLAGEGGELFF.